Shown below are 26 T cell receptor beta chains from a single sample sequenced in a study of cytomegalovirus exposure and HLA in healthy donors. PCR was performed using 60 Vbeta and 13 Jbeta primers. The repertoire was sequenced with immunoSEQ multiplex PCR; TCRdb's copy has only in-frame clones and lacks some. The profile shows about 190,000 clones, 65% to 80% of them singletons. The source material was PBMCs. These receptors were taken from a man aged 25-45 years in good health and CMV-seropositive.

This clone has just a few counts. V is TRBV9 and J is TRBJ1-2; 8 bases are a match to TRBD1. CDR1 is SGDLS and CDR2 is YYNGEE in the germline V gene. After removal of 2 bases from V and 7 bases from J, the junction contained 7 bases not matched to a gene. This CDR3 is 14 amino acids long. CDR3 DNA sequence: TGTGCCAGCAGCGTCGGACAGGGTGTACGTGGCTACACCTTC. This codes for CASSVGQGVRGYTF.

This clone came up once. This chain uses TRBV2 with TRBJ2-3; 9 bases are shared with TRBD2. Germline CDR1 is SNHLY and CDR2 is FYNNEI. This CDR3 comprises 18 residues. Trimming removed 7 bases from V and 4 bases from J; junction bases left unmatched: 18. CDR3 nucleotides: TGTGCCAGCAAATGGGAGGACGTGCGGGGGGGGGCGGCAGATACGCAGTATTTT. As protein: CASKWEDVRGGAADTQYF.

In this sample, this clone turned up a few times. The chain has TRBV4-3 and TRBJ2-7; D is unresolved. The V and J ends lost 2 bases and 4 bases respectively, with 9 bases between them. In germline, CDR1 is LGHNA, CDR2 YSLEER. This CDR3 spans 13 amino acids. CDR3 region: CASSQNAEYEQYF. The CDR3 region has the DNA TGCGCCAGCAGCCAAAATGCGGAATACGAGCAGTACTTC.

The rearrangement uses TRBV9 and TRBJ1-1; 8 bases are shared with TRBD1. The trim removed 5 bases at V and 3 bases at J, leaving 9 bases unmatched. This CDR3 spans 15 amino acids. In germline, CDR1 is SGDLS, CDR2 YYNGEE. CDR3 protein: CASRAGTGWDTEAFF. The DNA for the CDR3 is TGTGCCAGCAGGGCCGGGACAGGATGGGACACTGAAGCTTTCTTT. The full variable domain, completed using reference TRBV9 and TRBJ1-1, is DSGVTQTPKHLITATGQRVTLRCSPRSGDLSVYWYQQSLDQGLQFLIQYYNGEERAKGNILERFSAQQFPDLHSELNLSSLELGDSALYFCASRAGTGWDTEAFFGQGTRLTVV.

This rearrangement joins TRBV7-9 to TRBJ2-6, with 9 bases identical to TRBD1. From germline, CDR1 is SEHNR and CDR2 FQNEAQ (reference sequence). This CDR3 is 16 amino acids long. Trimming at V came to 4 bases and at J to 4 bases, leaving 5 bases not matched to a gene. The CDR3 protein is CASSSNRGPGANVLTF. CDR3 nucleotides: TGTGCCAGCAGCTCCAACAGGGGGCCCGGGGCCAACGTCCTGACTTTC. Combining the CDR3 with reference TRBV7-9 and TRBJ2-6 gives the whole variable domain DTGVSQNPRHKITKRGQNVTFRCDPISEHNRLYWYRQTLGQGPEFLTYFQNEAQLEKSRLLSDRFSAERPKGSFSTLEIQRTEQGDSAMYLCASSSNRGPGANVLTFGAGSRLTVL.

The chain employs TRBV7-8 and TRBJ2-5, with 10 bases aligning to TRBD2. The J call is doubtful: the DNA matches TRBJ2-7 better. In germline, CDR1 is SGHVS, CDR2 FQNEAQ. CDR3 length: 15 residues. CDR3 bases: TGTGCCAGCAGACGCACGGGACTAGCGATCTACGAGCAGTACTTC. Its protein is CASRRTGLAIYEQYF.

This clone has more than one count but fewer than ten. The rearrangement joins TRBV5-4 to TRBJ2-7; D not certain. CDR3 length equals 14 residues. CDR1 and CDR2 (germline): SGHNT, YYREEE (reference sequence). Trimming removed 0 bases at V and 5 bases at J, with 12 bases between. Here the CDR3 reads CASSLVTGSNEQYF. CDR3 DNA: TGTGCCAGCAGCTTGGTTACCGGGTCCAACGAGCAGTACTTC.

V is TRBV28 and J is TRBJ2-7, with TRBD2 matching 13 bases. Germline loops: CDR1 MDHEN, CDR2 SYDVKM. This CDR3 comprises 17 residues. After removal of 3 bases from V and 0 bases from J, the junction contained 5 bases not matched to a gene. The CDR3 protein is CASSLTSGRLLSYEQYF. CDR3 bases: TGTGCCAGCAGTTTGACTAGCGGGAGGCTCCTCTCCTACGAGCAGTACTTC.

J is TRBJ1-2 and V is TRBV7-9, with 10 bases identical to TRBD1. This CDR3 is 15 amino acids long. Trimming removed 3 bases from V and 4 bases from J; junction bases left unmatched: 5. CDR1 and CDR2 from the germline V gene are SEHNR and FQNEAQ (reference sequence). Here the CDR3 DNA reads TGTGCCAGCAGCTTCGGACAGGGGGAGGCCTATGGCTACACCTTC. Translating gives CASSFGQGEAYGYTF.

The V and J genes are TRBV28 and TRBJ2-3, with TRBD1 as a possible D gene (6 bases). Trimming pared 4 bases from V and 2 bases from J, leaving 16 bases between. Germline-derived CDR1 and CDR2 are MDHEN and SYDVKM. There are 16 residues in the CDR3. The CDR3 is CASSSPNRDFTDTQYF. The CDR3 nucleotides are TGTGCCAGCAGTTCACCCAACAGGGATTTCACAGATACGCAGTATTTT.

This CDR3 reads CASSLGDTQYF. The CDR3 DNA sequence: TGCGCCAGCAGTCTCGGGGATACGCAGTATTTT. The genes are TRBV5-1 and TRBJ2-3; D is ambiguous. The CDR3 runs to 11 residues. Germline CDR1 SGHRS, CDR2 YFSETQ. Trimming took 5 bases from V and 6 from J, leaving 7 bases between them. Based on the CDR3 plus reference TRBV5-1 and TRBJ2-3, the full variable domain is KAGVTQTPRYLIKTRGQQVTLSCSPISGHRSVSWYQQTPGQGLQFLFEYFSETQRNKGNFPGRFSGRQFSNSRSEMNVSTLELGDSALYLCASSLGDTQYFGPGTRLTVL.

The chain is built from TRBV12-5 and TRBJ2-1; 8 bases match TRBD1. V gave up 0 bases and J gave up 6 bases; unmatched junction bases: 7. Germline V gene data show CDR1 as LGHNT and CDR2 as FRNRAP. CDR3 length: 16 amino acids. In DNA, the CDR3 is TGTGCTAGTGGTTTGGTATTAGGACAGGGAGTCAATGAGCAGTTCTTC. This gives the protein CASGLVLGQGVNEQFF.

This rearrangement joins TRBV9 to TRBJ2-5; TRBD1 might be the D (5 bases). The closer fit of TRBJ2-7 to the DNA end suggests the J call may be wrong. The CDR3 runs 15 residues. From germline, CDR1 is SGDLS and CDR2 YYNGEE. The CDR3 coding sequence is TGTGCCAGCAGCGTAGAATCAGGGCCAACCTACGAGCAGTACTTC. Translation: CASSVESGPTYEQYF.

V is TRBV6-4 and J is TRBJ1-1, with D possibly matching TRBD1 (5 bases). Per the germline V gene, CDR1 is MRHNA and CDR2 is SNTAGT. V was pared by 0 bases and J by 2 bases, with 16 bases between. The CDR3 consists of 17 residues. The CDR3 sequence: CASSDSRRGPLNTEAFF. The CDR3 region has the DNA TGTGCCAGCAGTGACTCGAGGAGGGGCCCGCTTAACACTGAAGCTTTCTTT.

The V call is TRBV15, the J call TRBJ2-5; D is perhaps TRBD1 (6 bases). The V end was cut by 2 bases, the J end by 4 bases, with 14 bases between. Germline-derived CDR1 and CDR2 are LNHNV and YYDKDF (reference sequence). CDR3 length: 15 residues. The CDR3 here is CATSRSTGTPETQYF. For the CDR3, the DNA is TGTGCCACCAGCAGATCAACAGGGACACCAGAGACCCAGTACTTC.

The chain employs TRBV4-2 and TRBJ1-1, with a weak D call TRBD1 (5 bases). The CDR3 contains 14 residues. Trimming took 2 bases from V and 0 from J, leaving 7 bases between them. Germline values: CDR1 LGHNA, CDR2 YNFKEQ. Here the CDR3 reads CASSQQGLNTEAFF. DNA of the CDR3: TGTGCCAGCAGCCAACAGGGTTTGAACACTGAAGCTTTCTTT.

This clone has just a few counts. The V and J genes are TRBV12-5 and TRBJ2-5, with TRBD2 matching 8 bases. Trimming took 3 bases from V and 5 from J; bases not matched to a gene: 8. The CDR3 is made up of 15 amino acids. Germline CDR1 and CDR2: LGHNT and FRNRAP. The CDR3 spells CASGLGREVGETQYF. CDR3 bases: TGTGCTAGTGGTTTAGGGCGGGAGGTCGGTGAGACCCAGTACTTC.

There are a few counts of this clone. V is TRBV30 and J is TRBJ2-7; weak D call: TRBD1 (6 bases). The CDR3 is 15 residues long. Germline V lookup: CDR1 GTSNPN, CDR2 SVGIG (reference sequence). V was cut by 2 bases and J by 4 bases, with 18 bases left in between. The CDR3 sequence is CAWSTKQGSTYEQYF. In nucleotides, the CDR3 is TGTGCCTGGAGTACGAAACAGGGCTCAACTTACGAGCAGTACTTC.

On this clone itself: This sample includes further DNA sequences coding for the same CDR3. The rearrangement joins TRBV9 to TRBJ2-7, with D possibly matching TRBD2 (6 bases). The CDR3 extends over 14 amino acids. The germline gives CDR1 SGDLS, CDR2 YYNGEE. V was pared by 2 bases and J by 0 bases, with 9 bases between. CDR3 nucleotide sequence: TGTGCCAGCAGCGTGGGGAGGAGCTCCTACGAGCAGTACTTC. It is translated as CASSVGRSSYEQYF.

This clone was found a few times. The chain uses TRBV13 and TRBJ2-7, with a tentative D call TRBD1 (5 bases). The CDR3 spans 14 residues. V lost 0 bases and J lost 4, with 10 bases in between. Germline V gene data show CDR1 as PRHDT and CDR2 as FYEKMQ (reference sequence). CDR3 coding DNA: TGTGCCAGCAGCTTAGGAGGGGAATCATACGAGCAGTACTTC. Protein: CASSLGGESYEQYF.

The V call is TRBV10-3, the J call TRBJ2-5; 9 bases line up with TRBD1. Germline V gives CDR1 ENHRY, CDR2 SYGVKD. V lost 5 bases to trimming and J lost 4 bases; unmatched junction nucleotides: 8. The CDR3 totals 15 residues. The chain's CDR3 is CAISPRTGEGETQYF. DNA of the CDR3: TGTGCCATCAGTCCTCGGACAGGGGAGGGAGAGACCCAGTACTTC.

There are a few counts of this clone. This chain joins TRBV25-1 and TRBJ1-3; TRBD1 agrees at 7 bases. With 4 bases clipped from V and 8 bases from J, the junction kept 5 bases outside the gene matches. Germline CDR1 is MGHDK and CDR2 is SYGVNS. This CDR3 has 13 amino acids. The CDR3 region is CASSGQGSDTIYF. For the CDR3, the DNA is TGTGCCAGCAGTGGACAGGGTTCGGACACCATATATTTT.

Worth noting for this clone: One junction end disagrees with the germline gene, perhaps due to a read error. The J gene is TRBJ2-7, the V gene TRBV7-9; D is uncertain. This CDR3 is 13 amino acids long. In germline, CDR1 is SEHNR, CDR2 FQNEAQ (reference sequence). The CDR3 coding sequence is TGTTCCAGCAGCTTTCTGGCATCCTACGAGCAGTACTTC. Amino acid sequence: CSSSFLASYEQYF.

The chain links TRBV5-6 to TRBJ1-3; D may be TRBD1 (6 bases). Germline V gives CDR1 SGHDT, CDR2 YYEEEE. V was cut by 2 bases and J by 4 bases, with 10 bases left in between. The CDR3 extends over 14 amino acids. The CDR3 loop is CASSFWGPGNTIYF. The CDR3 DNA follows: TGTGCCAGCAGCTTTTGGGGGCCAGGAAACACCATATATTTT.

The chain combines TRBV6-1 with TRBJ1-2; 7 bases map to TRBD1. The CDR3 sequence is 13 residues long. V lost 4 bases and J lost 5; bases outside the gene matches: 4. The germline CDR1 and CDR2 sequences are MNHNS and SASEGT. For the CDR3, the DNA is TGTGCCAGCAGTGTAGGACAGGCATATGGCTACACCTTC. It is translated as CASSVGQAYGYTF.

In this sample, this clone turned up a few times. This chain links TRBV9 with TRBJ1-1; tentatively, D is TRBD1 (6 bases). Germline CDR1 and CDR2: SGDLS and YYNGEE. The CDR3 is 14 amino acids. With 3 bases removed from V and 5 bases from J, the gap between germline ends came to 14 bases. The chain's CDR3 is CASSGGHRMTEAFF. The CDR3, as DNA: TGTGCCAGCAGCGGGGGACACCGGATGACTGAAGCTTTCTTT.